This is a list of T cell receptor beta chains from one sample in a study of blood T cell repertoires in COVID-19. TCRdb keeps only in-frame clones here, not all; method: immunoSEQ multiplex PCR. This table has a few hundred thousand clones, about 85% appearing once. Sequencing was carried out using PBMCs or T cells enriched from blood (not recorded which). The origin of the receptors is a woman aged 45-59 years who had been exposed to COVID-19. CDR3s include the opening cysteine and the closing phenylalanine or tryptophan. The D gene is left open where the match is weak. Not all rows give a size; the values are once, few, many and, for expanded clones, a class.

abundance	v_gene	j_gene	d_gene	CDR3nt	CDR3aa
once	TRBV7-2	TRBJ2-1	TRBD2	TGTGCCAGCAGCCCCGGGACTAACAATGAGCAGTTCTTC	CASSPGTNNEQFF
NA	TRBV7-9	TRBJ1-5	TRBD1	TGTGCCAGCAGCTCGGGGACAGGGGATTTACAGCCCCAGCATTTT	CASSSGTGDLQPQHF
NA	TRBV11-3	TRBJ2-1	NA	TGTGCCAGCAGCTTAACCCTGAGCTCCTACAATGAGCAGTTCTTC	CASSLTLSSYNEQFF
once	TRBV4-1	TRBJ1-2	TRBD1	TGCGCCAGCAGCCAAGATCGCAGGGGGAGCTTCTATGGCTACACCTTC	CASSQDRRGSFYGYTF
NA	TRBV19	TRBJ2-3	NA	TGTGCCAGTAGTGCCCCTAGGAATTCCACAGATACGCAGTATTTT	CASSAPRNSTDTQYF
NA	TRBV30	TRBJ1-3	NA	TGTGCCTGGAAGCCTAACGTCGGGACACTCTCTGGAAACACCATATATTTT	CAWKPNVGTLSGNTIYF
few	TRBV19	TRBJ2-3	NA	TGTGCCAGTAGTATTCGGGGAACAGATACGCAGTATTTT	CASSIRGTDTQYF
NA	TRBV5-4	TRBJ2-3	TRBD2	TGTGCCAGCAGCGCCTCTAGCGGGGGGTCAGATACGCAGTATTTT	CASSASSGGSDTQYF
once	TRBV30	TRBJ1-2	TRBD1	TGTGCCTTGGAGTTCCGGACAGGGGGTCGGTATGGCTACACCTTC	CALEFRTGGRYGYTF
NA	TRBV11-3	TRBJ2-3	NA	TGTGCCAGCAGATCACGGGACAACAAAAGCACAGATACGCAGTATTTT	CASRSRDNKSTDTQYF
NA	TRBV7-8	TRBJ2-7	NA	TGTGCCAGCAGCTTAGCGGTGGCAGGGAACGCCTACGAGCAGTACTTC	CASSLAVAGNAYEQYF
NA	TRBV19	TRBJ1-1	NA	TGTGCCAGTAGTATCCTGACAGGCGGATTGAACACTGAAGCTTTCTTT	CASSILTGGLNTEAFF
NA	TRBV7-9	TRBJ1-4	NA	TGTGCCAGCAGCCCCGGGGGGGTCGTTAATGAAAAACTGTTTTTT	CASSPGGVVNEKLFF
few	TRBV2	TRBJ1-4	TRBD1	TGTGCCAGCAGTGGGACAGGGAATGAAAAACTGTTTTTT	CASSGTGNEKLFF
NA	TRBV28	TRBJ1-5	TRBD1	TGTGCCAGCAGCCGACAGGGGAACAACAATCAGCCCCAGCATTTT	CASSRQGNNNQPQHF
NA	TRBV5-6	TRBJ2-5	NA	TGTGCCAGCAGCCCCGGGGAGCGCCTGACCCAGTACTTC	CASSPGERLTQYF